What follows describes a single T cell receptor (beta chain). This clonotype was found many times. Its binding antigen is unknown. The record has no base qualities; no much larger clone is one base away. cDNA synthesis used template-switch 5'RACE with a primer carrying a 10-nucleotide random unique molecular identifier tagging each TCR transcript. Each sequencing run produced over 160 million TCR-beta sequences covering 15-18 subjects. The RNeasy kit was used for extraction of total RNA. The KAPA Real-time Library Amplification kit was used to amplify TCR-beta VDJ regions with primers for the TCR constant region and the 5'RACE anchor. A first PCR added sample indexes and Illumina adaptors, after which a second PCR increased the library yield. After Ampure bead purification, the TCR product of roughly 650 bp was size-selected on a 2% E-gel SizeSelection system. Before pooling, library quality was assessed on a Bioanalyzer, concentration was determined with Qubit, and library quantification was performed with the Kapa Library Quantification kit. Libraries were sequenced paired-end 2 x 150 bp on an Illumina HiSeq 2500. To increase sequence diversity, 25-30% phiX was spiked into each library pool. On the authors' methods: The UMI-based MiGEC pipeline processed quality-filtered reads and removed over 80% of raw TCR sequences during error correction. VDJ genes were aligned to IMGT germline references, and clonotypes were defined by unique CDR3 amino acid sequence plus V-J genes. Clonal expansion, Shannon diversity and CDR3 relatedness were evaluated with VDJtools (CalcPairwiseDistances, ClusterSamples), while phylogenetic trees were built in CLCbio workbench. Expanded clones were defined as having at least 8 unique UMIs, based on coefficient-of-variation modelling across technical triplicates. The public reads were run again by TCRdb, first through fastp at Q25 and then through MiXCR, and only productive beta chains were kept. Each entry is one CDR3 protein sequence, shown with its most common DNA and genes. TCRdb's processing, not the study's, gives the V and J calls here. The sample has approximately 89,000 distinct CDR3 sequences on record, approximately 4.6% of them singletons. The top ten clonotypes cover 5% to 6% of the sample.

This sample is part of a study of neurological immune-mediated disorders (dated by TCRdb to the late 2010s). At the level of the whole study: Among the roughly 34 multiple sclerosis patients, relapsing-remitting MS was present in approximately 31 and secondary progressive MS was present in 3. The cohort was made up of 60 to 75 subjects, consisting of some 15 HAM/TSP patients, around 35 multiple sclerosis patients and about 20 healthy controls. Each longitudinal HAM/TSP and healthy donor was sampled at 3 time-points spaced at roughly 3-40 month intervals. The roughly 99 TCR-beta libraries covered PBMC samples along with longitudinal samples, technical triplicates, and paired sorted CD4+ and CD8+ T-cell subsets. Peripheral blood TCR-beta repertoires from patients with HTLV-I-associated myelopathy (HAM/TSP), patients with multiple sclerosis, and healthy controls were compared in the study using UMI-based sequencing. Overall results and qualifications from the work: No identical CDR3 amino acid sequences were shared among expanded clones across subjects, suggesting private TCR-beta repertoires in all groups. No clinical or MRI features were associated with the MS cluster, and the authors said that larger cohorts are needed. In a phylogenetic analysis, the repertoires of 18 out of 34 MS patients fell into a single cluster of related CDR3 sequences, pointing to a possible signature at the repertoire level. TCR clonal expansion was highest in HAM/TSP patients and lowest in MS patients, with MS patients falling below even healthy controls.

In the paper's terms, the time point label means: longitudinal time-point 3. Unsorted PBMC libraries were generated from 2 million PBMCs stored in RNAlater at -80 °C until RNA extraction. The multiple sclerosis patients were enrolled in a US clinical protocol that used magnetic resonance imaging to evaluate disease progression. Peripheral blood was subjected to Ficoll-Hypaque density gradient centrifugation to isolate PBMCs, which were then cryopreserved in liquid nitrogen. The clonotype comes from a woman aged 55-75 years with multiple sclerosis. Sequenced input: PBMCs.

The DNA reads TGTGCCAGCAGTTGGACAGGGAATAATCAGCCCCAGCATTTT. This codes for CASSWTGNNQPQHF. This chain is built from TRBV6-2 or TRBV6-3 and TRBJ1-5; TRBD1 aligns with 8 central bases. The CDR3 runs 14 residues from the cysteine to the phenylalanine. The entry retains the CDR3 DNA only, 42 bases that are in frame from base 1. The germline V end is reduced by 4 bases and the J end by 4 bases; junction bases left unmatched: 3. Per the germline V gene, MNHEY is the CDR1 and SVGEGT is the CDR2.